This TCR beta chain was identified during a study of T cell responses to AZD1222 COVID-19 vaccine. Study-wide results and limits: Seropositive AZD1222 recipients at baseline numbered only 6 or 7. The donor cohort was predominantly white British with a female majority, and clonal diversity may have been underestimated.

A note on this clone: What it recognizes is unknown.

Data came from immunoSEQ multiplex PCR; TCRdb stores just in-frame clones and leaves some out. Here the sample spans some 74,000 clones, roughly nine tenths being singletons. This TCR came from an adult who received the AZD1222 COVID-19 vaccine. Sequencing used peripheral blood, obtained 28 days after the second AZD1222 dose.

For the CDR3, the DNA is TGTGCCAGCAGCTTTACGGAGAAAGAGACCCAGTACTTC. Translated, it gives CASSFTEKETQYF. The chain is built from TRBV7-8 and TRBJ2-5, with D uncertain. Deletions cut 3 bases from V and 3 bases from J, with 8 bases between. Per germline, CDR1 SGHVS and CDR2 FQNEAQ. The CDR3 runs to 13 residues.